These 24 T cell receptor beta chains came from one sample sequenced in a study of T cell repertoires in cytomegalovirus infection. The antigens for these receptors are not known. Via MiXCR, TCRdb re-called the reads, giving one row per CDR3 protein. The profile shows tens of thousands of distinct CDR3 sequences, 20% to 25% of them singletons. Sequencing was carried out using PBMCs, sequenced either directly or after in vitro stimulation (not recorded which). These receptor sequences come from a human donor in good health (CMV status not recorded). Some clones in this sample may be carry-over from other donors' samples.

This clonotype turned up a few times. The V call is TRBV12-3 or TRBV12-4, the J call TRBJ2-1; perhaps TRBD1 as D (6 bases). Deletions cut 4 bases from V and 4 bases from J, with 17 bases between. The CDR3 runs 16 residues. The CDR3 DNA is TGTGCCAGCAGTTATGGGGGCAGCCGGGCATACAATGAGCAGTTCTTC. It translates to CASSYGGSRAYNEQFF.

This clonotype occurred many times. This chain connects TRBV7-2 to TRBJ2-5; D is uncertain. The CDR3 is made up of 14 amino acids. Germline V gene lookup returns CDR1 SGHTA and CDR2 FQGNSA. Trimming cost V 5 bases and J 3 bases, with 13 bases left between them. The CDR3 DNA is TGTGCCAGCAGCGACTCCTCCTGGGAAGAGACCCAGTACTTC. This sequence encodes CASSDSSWEETQYF. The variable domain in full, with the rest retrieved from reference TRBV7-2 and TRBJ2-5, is GAGVSQSPSNKVTEKGKDVELRCDPISGHTALYWYRQSLGQGLEFLIYFQGNSAPDKSGLPSDRFSAERTGGSVSTLTIQRTQQEDSAVYLCASSDSSWEETQYFGPGTRLLVL.

CDR3 coding DNA: TGTGCCACCAGTGATTTAATAGCGGGGAACACTGAAGCTTTCTTT. Protein product: CATSDLIAGNTEAFF. This chain uses TRBV24-1 with TRBJ1-1; D ambiguous. Trimming stripped 1 base from V and 1 base from J, with 9 bases between. The CDR3 has 15 amino acids. Germline V gene data show CDR1 as KGHDR and CDR2 as SFDVKD.

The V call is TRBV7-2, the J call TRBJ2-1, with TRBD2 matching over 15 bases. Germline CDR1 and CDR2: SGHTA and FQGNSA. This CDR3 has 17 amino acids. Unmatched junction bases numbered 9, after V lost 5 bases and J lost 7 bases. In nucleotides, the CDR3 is TGTGCCAGCAGCCGACGGACTAGCGGGAGGGCAGGGAATGAGCAGTTCTTC. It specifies CASSRRTSGRAGNEQFF.

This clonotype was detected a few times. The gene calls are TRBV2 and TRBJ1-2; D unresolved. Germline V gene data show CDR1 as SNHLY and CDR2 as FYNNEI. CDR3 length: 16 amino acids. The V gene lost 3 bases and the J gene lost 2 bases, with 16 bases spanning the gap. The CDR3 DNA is TGTGCCAGCAGTGAGAGTGGGCAGGCAGCCAACTATGGCTACACCTTC. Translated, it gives CASSESGQAANYGYTF. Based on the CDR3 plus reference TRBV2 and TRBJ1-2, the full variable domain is EPEVTQTPSHQVTQMGQEVILRCVPISNHLYFYWYRQILGQKVEFLVSFYNNEISEKSEIFDDQFSVERPDGSNFTLKIRSTKLEDSAMYFCASSESGQAANYGYTFGSGTRLTVV.

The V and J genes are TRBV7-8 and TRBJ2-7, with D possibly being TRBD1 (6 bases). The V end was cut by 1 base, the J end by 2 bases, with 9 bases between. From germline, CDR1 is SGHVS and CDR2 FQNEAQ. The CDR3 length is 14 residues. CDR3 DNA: TGTGCCAGCAGCTTAGGGGACACAGCCTACGAGCAGTACTTC. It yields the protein CASSLGDTAYEQYF.

CDR3 sequence: CASGLSATQYF. DNA for the CDR3: TGTGCTAGTGGTTTGTCGGCTACGCAGTATTTT. The rearrangement uses TRBV12-5 and TRBJ2-3, with D hard to call. Trimming took 2 bases from V and 8 from J, leaving 5 bases between them. This CDR3 is built from 11 residues. Germline assignment: CDR1 LGHNT and CDR2 FRNRAP. The whole variable domain, filled in from reference TRBV12-5 and TRBJ2-3, reads DARVTQTPRHKVTEMGQEVTMRCQPILGHNTVFWYRQTMMQGLELLAYFRNRAPLDDSGMPKDRFSAEMPDATLATLKIQPSEPRDSAVYFCASGLSATQYFGPGTRLTVL.

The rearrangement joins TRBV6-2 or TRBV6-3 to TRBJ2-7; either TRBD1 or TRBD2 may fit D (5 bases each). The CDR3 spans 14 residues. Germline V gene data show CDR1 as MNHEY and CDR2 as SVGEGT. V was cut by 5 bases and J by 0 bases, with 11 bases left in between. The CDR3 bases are TGTGCCAGCAGTCTCCTAGGGACCTCCTACGAGCAGTACGTC. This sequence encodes CASSLLGTSYEQYV.

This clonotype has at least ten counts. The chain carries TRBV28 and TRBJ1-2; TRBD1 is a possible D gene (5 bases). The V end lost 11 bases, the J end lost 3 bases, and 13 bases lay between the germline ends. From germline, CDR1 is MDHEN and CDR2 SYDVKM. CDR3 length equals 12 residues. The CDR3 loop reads CASAQVDYGYTF. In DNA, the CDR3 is TGTGCCTCAGCACAGGTCGACTATGGCTACACCTTC.

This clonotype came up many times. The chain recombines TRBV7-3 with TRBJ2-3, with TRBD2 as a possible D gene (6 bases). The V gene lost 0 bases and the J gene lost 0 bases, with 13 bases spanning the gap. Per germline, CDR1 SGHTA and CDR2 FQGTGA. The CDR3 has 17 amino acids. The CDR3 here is CASSLTFRGSSTDTQYF. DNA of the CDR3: TGTGCCAGCAGCTTAACATTTCGGGGGAGTAGCACAGATACGCAGTATTTT.

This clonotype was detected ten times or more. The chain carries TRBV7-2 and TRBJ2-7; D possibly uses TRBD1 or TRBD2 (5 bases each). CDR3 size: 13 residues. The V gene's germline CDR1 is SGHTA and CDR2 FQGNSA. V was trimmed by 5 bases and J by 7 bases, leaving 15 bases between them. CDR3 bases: TGTGCCAGCAGCCGGGACGGGGTAAGGGAGCAGTACGTC. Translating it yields CASSRDGVREQYV.

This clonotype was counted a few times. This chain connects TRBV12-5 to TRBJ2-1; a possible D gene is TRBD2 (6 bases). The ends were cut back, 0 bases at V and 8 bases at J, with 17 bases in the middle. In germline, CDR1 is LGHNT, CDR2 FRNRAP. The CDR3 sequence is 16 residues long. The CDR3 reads CASGLVLTSSFHEQFF. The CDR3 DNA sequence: TGTGCTAGTGGTTTGGTTCTGACTAGTTCATTCCATGAGCAGTTCTTC.

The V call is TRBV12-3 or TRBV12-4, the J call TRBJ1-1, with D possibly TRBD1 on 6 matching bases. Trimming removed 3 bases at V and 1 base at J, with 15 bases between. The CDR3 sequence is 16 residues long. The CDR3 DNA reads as TGTGCCAGCAGTTTGTCACCCAGGGGCCAGAACACTGAAGCTTTCTTT. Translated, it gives CASSLSPRGQNTEAFF.

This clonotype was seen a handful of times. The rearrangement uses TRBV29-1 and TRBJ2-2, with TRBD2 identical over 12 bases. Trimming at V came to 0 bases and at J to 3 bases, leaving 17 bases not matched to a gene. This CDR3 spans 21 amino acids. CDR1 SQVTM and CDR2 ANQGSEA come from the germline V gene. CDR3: CSVEDKFSASGRDPYTGELFF. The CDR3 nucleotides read TGCAGCGTTGAAGATAAGTTTTCGGCTAGCGGGAGGGATCCCTACACCGGGGAGCTGTTTTTT.

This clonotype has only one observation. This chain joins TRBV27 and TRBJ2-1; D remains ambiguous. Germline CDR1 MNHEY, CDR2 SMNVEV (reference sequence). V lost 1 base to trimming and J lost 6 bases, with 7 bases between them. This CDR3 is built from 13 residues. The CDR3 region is CASSLWGGNEQFF. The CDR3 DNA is TGTGCCAGCAGTTTATGGGGTGGCAATGAGCAGTTCTTC.

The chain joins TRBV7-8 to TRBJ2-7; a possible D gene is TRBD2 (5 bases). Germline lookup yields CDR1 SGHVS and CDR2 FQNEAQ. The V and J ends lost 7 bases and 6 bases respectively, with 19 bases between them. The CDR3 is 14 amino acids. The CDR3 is CASTHMDRGLEQYV. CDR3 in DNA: TGTGCCAGCACCCACATGGACCGAGGGCTCGAGCAGTACGTC.

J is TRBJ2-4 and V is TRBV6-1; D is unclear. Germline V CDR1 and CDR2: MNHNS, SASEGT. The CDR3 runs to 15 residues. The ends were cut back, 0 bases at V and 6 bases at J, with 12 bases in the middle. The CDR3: CASSEALIPLNIQYF. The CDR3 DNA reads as TGTGCCAGCAGTGAAGCGCTAATTCCTTTAAACATTCAGTACTTC.

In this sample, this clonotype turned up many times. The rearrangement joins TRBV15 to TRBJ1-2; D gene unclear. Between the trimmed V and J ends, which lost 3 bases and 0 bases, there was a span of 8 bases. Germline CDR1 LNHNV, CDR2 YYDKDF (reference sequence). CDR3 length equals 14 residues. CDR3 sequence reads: CATSSGPANYGYTF. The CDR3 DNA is TGTGCCACCAGCAGTGGACCCGCTAACTATGGCTACACCTTC.

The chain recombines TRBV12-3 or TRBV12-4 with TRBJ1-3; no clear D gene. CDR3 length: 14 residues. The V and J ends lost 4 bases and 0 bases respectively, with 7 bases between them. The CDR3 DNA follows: TGTGCCAGCAGTTGGACGGACTCTGGAAACACCATATATTTT. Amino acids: CASSWTDSGNTIYF.

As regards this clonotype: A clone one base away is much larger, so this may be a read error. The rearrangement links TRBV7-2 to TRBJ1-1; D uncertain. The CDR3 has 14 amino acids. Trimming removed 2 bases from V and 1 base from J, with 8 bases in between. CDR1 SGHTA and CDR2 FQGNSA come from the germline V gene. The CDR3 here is CASSLRHGNTEAFF. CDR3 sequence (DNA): TGTGCCAGCAGCTTACGGCACGGGAACACTGAAGCTTTCTTT.

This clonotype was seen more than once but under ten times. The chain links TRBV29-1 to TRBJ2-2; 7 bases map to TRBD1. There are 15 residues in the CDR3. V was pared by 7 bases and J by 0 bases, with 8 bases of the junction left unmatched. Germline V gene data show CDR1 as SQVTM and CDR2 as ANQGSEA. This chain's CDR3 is CSAALGGSNTGELFF. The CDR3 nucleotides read TGCAGCGCAGCACTAGGGGGCTCGAACACCGGGGAGCTGTTTTTT.

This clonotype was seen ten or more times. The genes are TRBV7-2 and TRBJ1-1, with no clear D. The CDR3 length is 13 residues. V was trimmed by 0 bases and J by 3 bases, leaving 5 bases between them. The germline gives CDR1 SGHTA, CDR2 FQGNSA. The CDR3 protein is CASSLASYTEAFF. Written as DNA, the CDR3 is TGTGCCAGCAGCTTAGCAAGCTACACTGAAGCTTTCTTT.

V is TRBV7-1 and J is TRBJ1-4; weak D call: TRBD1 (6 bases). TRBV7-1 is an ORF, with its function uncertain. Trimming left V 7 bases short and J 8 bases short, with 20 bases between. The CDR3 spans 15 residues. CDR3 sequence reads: CASTPGRGQREKLFF. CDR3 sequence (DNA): TGTGCCAGCACTCCTGGTCGGGGGCAGAGAGAAAAACTGTTTTTT.

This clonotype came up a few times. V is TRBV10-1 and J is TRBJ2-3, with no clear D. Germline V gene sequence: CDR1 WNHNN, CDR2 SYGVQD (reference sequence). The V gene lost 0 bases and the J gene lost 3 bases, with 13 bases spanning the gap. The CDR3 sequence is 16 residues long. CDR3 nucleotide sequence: TGCGCCAGCAGTGAGTCCACGGCGCTACGGACAGATACGCAGTATTTT. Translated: CASSESTALRTDTQYF.